This note documents a single T cell receptor (beta chain) sequence. Trimming stripped 10 bases from V and 0 bases from J, with 10 bases between. Germline CDR1 reads ENHRY; CDR2 reads SYGVKD. The CDR3 extends over 14 amino acids. TCR beta CDR3 regions were amplified from RNA transcripts. First-round RT-PCR targeting the TCR CDR3 was performed with the HTBI primer set. Via MiXCR, TCRdb re-called the multiplex PCR reads, giving one row per CDR3 protein. Among roughly 650,000 distinct CDR3 sequences listed, approximately 16% were seen once. The data are from a study of T cells in Graves' hyperthyroidism and ophthalmopathy. Study context: Peripheral blood collection took place at initial diagnosis, before any treatment.

Fresh 10 ml peripheral blood yielded PBMCs. The chain links TRBV10-3 to TRBJ1-6; D remains unclear. Sequenced sample: blood. The TCR was taken from a woman aged 40 to 55 with Graves' ophthalmopathy. The CDR3 region is CATKASSYNSPLHF. In nucleotides, the CDR3 is TGTGCCACCAAAGCGAGCTCCTATAATTCACCCCTCCACTTT.